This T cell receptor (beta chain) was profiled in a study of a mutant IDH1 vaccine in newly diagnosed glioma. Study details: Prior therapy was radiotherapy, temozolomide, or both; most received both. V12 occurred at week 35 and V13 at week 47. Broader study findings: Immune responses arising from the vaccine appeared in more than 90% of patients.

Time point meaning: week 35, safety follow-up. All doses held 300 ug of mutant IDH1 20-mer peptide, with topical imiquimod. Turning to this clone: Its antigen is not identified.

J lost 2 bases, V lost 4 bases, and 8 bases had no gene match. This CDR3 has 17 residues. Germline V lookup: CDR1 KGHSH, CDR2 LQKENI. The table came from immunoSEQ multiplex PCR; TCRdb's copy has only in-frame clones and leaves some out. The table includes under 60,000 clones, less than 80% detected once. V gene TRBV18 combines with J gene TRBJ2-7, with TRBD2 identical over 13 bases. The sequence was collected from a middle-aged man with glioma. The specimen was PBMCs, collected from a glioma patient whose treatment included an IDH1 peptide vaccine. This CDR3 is CASSLSGTSGTTYEQYF. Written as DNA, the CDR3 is TGTGCCAGCTCACTATCCGGGACTAGCGGGACCACCTACGAGCAGTACTTC.